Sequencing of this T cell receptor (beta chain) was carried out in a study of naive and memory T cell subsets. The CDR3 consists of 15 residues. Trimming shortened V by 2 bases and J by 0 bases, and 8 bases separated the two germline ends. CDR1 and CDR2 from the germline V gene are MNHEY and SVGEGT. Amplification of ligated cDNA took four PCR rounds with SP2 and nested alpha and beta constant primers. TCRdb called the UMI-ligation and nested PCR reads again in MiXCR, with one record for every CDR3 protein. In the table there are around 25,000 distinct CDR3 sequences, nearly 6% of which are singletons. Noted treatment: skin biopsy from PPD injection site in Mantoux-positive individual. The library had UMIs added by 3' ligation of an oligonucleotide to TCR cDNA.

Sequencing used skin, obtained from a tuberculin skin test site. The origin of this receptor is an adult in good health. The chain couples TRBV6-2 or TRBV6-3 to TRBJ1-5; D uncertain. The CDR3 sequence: CASSYLGGSNQPQHF. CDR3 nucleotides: TGTGCCAGCAGTTACCTTGGCGGTAGCAATCAGCCCCAGCATTTT.